This T cell receptor (beta chain) was identified during a study of T-cell memory formation after mild COVID-19. The TCR alpha and TCR beta cDNA libraries, bearing sample barcodes and UMIs, were generated by 5'RACE using constant-segment primers. TCRdb passed the 5' RACE reads through MiXCR, listing each CDR3 protein once. The repertoire holds roughly 130,000 distinct CDR3 sequences, with about 6.5% as singletons. The specimen sequenced was PBMCs or a T cell subset sorted from them (not recorded which). The sequence came from an adult woman who had mild COVID-19 (a few samples of this study predate the infection). Cell type and time point are not known.

CDR3 amino acids: CASSLSPRAGYTF. CDR3 nucleotides: TGTGCCAGCAGCTTGTCCCCCCGAGCCGGCTACACCTTC. This chain connects TRBV5-6 to TRBJ1-2, with D uncertain. Trimming removed 1 base from V and 8 bases from J, with 12 bases in between. CDR1 and CDR2 from the germline V gene are SGHDT and YYEEEE. The CDR3 consists of 13 residues.